This passage covers 18 T cell receptor beta chains from one sample sequenced in a study of T cells in localized non-small cell lung cancer. Data came from immunoSEQ multiplex PCR; TCRdb stores just in-frame clones and leaves some out. The top ten clones hold under 25% of a sample with approximately 12,000 clones, about 84% of them seen once. Sequencing used peripheral blood, obtained before any cancer treatment. These receptors originate from a male donor at least 60 years old with stage I lung adenocarcinoma.

This rearrangement joins TRBV27 to TRBJ2-7; weak D call: TRBD1 (6 bases). The CDR3 sequence is 14 residues long. Per germline, CDR1 MNHEY and CDR2 SMNVEV (reference sequence). V was clipped by 11 bases and J by 6 bases, with 23 bases between them. The CDR3 region has the DNA TGTGCCGCTCGAAGCCTAACACAGGGTGCCGAGCAGTACTTC. Translated: CAARSLTQGAEQYF.

The gene calls are TRBV7-9 and TRBJ2-7; 9 nucleotides agree with TRBD1. V was clipped by 1 base and J by 4 bases; unmatched bases: 8. CDR1 and CDR2 (germline): SEHNR, FQNEAQ (reference sequence). This CDR3 is 16 amino acids long. CDR3 sequence (DNA): TGTGCCAGCAGCTTAGTAACCGGGACAGGGTGGTACGAGCAGTACTTC. Translating it yields CASSLVTGTGWYEQYF. The entire variable domain, with the rest obtained from reference TRBV7-9 and TRBJ2-7, is as follows: DTGVSQNPRHKITKRGQNVTFRCDPISEHNRLYWYRQTLGQGPEFLTYFQNEAQLEKSRLLSDRFSAERPKGSFSTLEIQRTEQGDSAMYLCASSLVTGTGWYEQYFGPGTRLTVT.

This chain connects TRBV19 to TRBJ2-1; 12 bases line up with TRBD2. The CDR3 spans 15 residues. Per the germline V gene, CDR1 is LNHDA and CDR2 is SQIVND (reference sequence). V was clipped by 3 bases and J by 9 bases; unmatched bases: 6. The CDR3 sequence is CASSMASGGAREQFF. The CDR3 DNA is TGTGCCAGTAGTATGGCTAGCGGGGGGGCCCGTGAGCAGTTCTTC.

The rearrangement uses TRBV28 and TRBJ2-1; 9 nucleotides line up with TRBD2. The CDR3 spans 17 residues. Germline V gene data show CDR1 as MDHEN and CDR2 as SYDVKM. The ends lost 6 bases at V and 9 bases at J; junction bases unmatched: 18. Written as DNA, the CDR3 is TGTGCCAGCAGGAAGACCCTTTCGCGGGGGGGATTTAGTGAGCAGTTCTTC. This encodes CASRKTLSRGGFSEQFF. Filled out from reference TRBV28 and TRBJ2-1, the complete variable domain reads DVKVTQSSRYLVKRTGEKVFLECVQDMDHENMFWYRQDPGLGLRLIYFSYDVKMKEKGDIPEGYSVSREKKERFSLILESASTNQTSMYLCASRKTLSRGGFSEQFFGPGTRLTVL.

The chain uses TRBV7-8 and TRBJ1-5, with 11 bases aligning to TRBD1. This CDR3 contains 16 residues. The junction had 13 bases not matched to a gene; V was cut back by 6 bases and J by 9 bases. Germline CDR1 SGHVS, CDR2 FQNEAQ. This CDR3 reads CASRDGTGGYGGPQHF. Here the CDR3 DNA reads TGTGCCAGCAGAGACGGGACAGGGGGGTACGGCGGGCCCCAGCATTTT.

The chain carries TRBV28 and TRBJ2-7, with 11 nucleotides matching TRBD1. The CDR3 contains 15 residues. Germline V gives CDR1 MDHEN, CDR2 SYDVKM. J lost 2 bases, V lost 5 bases, and 5 bases had no gene match. As DNA, the CDR3 is TGTGCCAGCAGTGGGACAGGGGGTCTGGCCTACGAGCAGTACTTC. It is translated as CASSGTGGLAYEQYF.

This chain joins TRBV5-1 and TRBJ2-7; D unresolved. The CDR3 covers 13 residues. CDR1 is SGHRS and CDR2 is YFSETQ in the germline V gene. Trimming shortened V by 4 bases and J by 7 bases, and 15 bases separated the two germline ends. CDR3 protein: CASSPDTDGEQYF. The CDR3 bases are TGCGCCAGCAGCCCCGACACCGACGGGGAGCAGTACTTC.

The chain is built from TRBV27 and TRBJ2-3; TRBD2 agrees at 8 bases. Germline CDR1 and CDR2: MNHEY and SMNVEV (reference sequence). The CDR3 has 16 amino acids. The ends lost 5 bases at V and 5 bases at J; junction bases unmatched: 12. CDR3 loop: CASSIRSGGGRDTQYF. The CDR3 region has the DNA TGTGCCAGCAGTATAAGGAGCGGGGGCGGAAGAGATACGCAGTATTTT.

The V and J genes are TRBV12-5 and TRBJ2-3; D could derive from TRBD1 or TRBD2 (6 bases each). V lost 0 bases to trimming and J lost 6 bases, with 13 bases between them. Germline CDR1 and CDR2: LGHNT and FRNRAP. CDR3 length equals 15 residues. The CDR3 bases are TGTGCTAGTGGTTTGGTACTCGGGGGCAAGGATACGCAGTATTTT. This codes for CASGLVLGGKDTQYF.

V is TRBV2 and J is TRBJ2-1; D assignment may be TRBD1 or TRBD2 (6 bases each). Germline V CDR1 and CDR2: SNHLY, FYNNEI. The V and J ends lost 8 bases and 6 bases respectively, with 17 bases between them. The length of the CDR3 is 14 residues. The CDR3 loop reads CASGGTLLPNEQFF. The CDR3, as DNA: TGTGCCAGCGGGGGGACATTGCTCCCCAATGAGCAGTTCTTC.

This clone showed up just a few times. The rearrangement uses TRBV28 and TRBJ1-6, with D uncertain. Trimming took 5 bases from V and 10 from J, leaving 9 bases between them. Germline assignment: CDR1 MDHEN and CDR2 SYDVKM. The CDR3 spans 12 residues. Written as DNA, the CDR3 is TGTGCCAGCAGTCCGCCTGGCTCACCCCTCCACTTT. Its translation: CASSPPGSPLHF.

The chain employs TRBV7-2 and TRBJ1-1; no reliable D call. Trimming left V 5 bases short and J 4 bases short, with 14 bases between. CDR3 length: 14 amino acids. Germline assignment: CDR1 SGHTA and CDR2 FQGNSA. DNA of the CDR3: TGTGCCAGCAGCGTTGTCGGGTCGGTCACTGAAGCTTTCTTT. Protein: CASSVVGSVTEAFF.

The CDR3: CASTCTGVRTEAFF. The CDR3, as DNA: TGTGCCAGCACCTGCACAGGGGTTCGGACTGAAGCTTTCTTT. The chain is built from TRBV21-1 and TRBJ1-1; the table calls TRBD1, which could not be checked here. TRBV21-1 is recorded as a pseudogene. There are 14 residues in the CDR3.

This chain links TRBV5-1 with TRBJ1-4; the match to TRBD1 covers 12 bases. CDR3 length equals 16 residues. J gave up 7 bases and V 4 bases, and 8 bases lay outside the gene matches. Germline lookup yields CDR1 SGHRS and CDR2 YFSETQ. CDR3 in amino acids: CASSTEGQGASEKLFF. CDR3 sequence (DNA): TGCGCCAGCAGCACGGAGGGACAGGGGGCAAGTGAAAAACTGTTTTTT.

The V gene is TRBV5-1, the J gene TRBJ2-5; tentative D call: TRBD2 (6 bases). CDR3 size: 15 residues. Trimming left V 2 bases short and J 1 base short, with 12 bases between. CDR1 and CDR2 (germline): SGHRS, YFSETQ. The CDR3 nucleotides are TGCGCCAGCAGCTTAAATAGCGGATTCCAAGAGACCCAGTACTTC. The encoded protein is CASSLNSGFQETQYF.

This clone was detected once. V usage is TRBV2 and J usage is TRBJ2-2, with 8 bases matching TRBD1. Germline V gene data show CDR1 as SNHLY and CDR2 as FYNNEI. V was pared by 6 bases and J by 6 bases, with 12 bases of the junction left unmatched. CDR3 length: 16 amino acids. The CDR3 sequence is CASSYGQGLLSGELFF. CDR3 nucleotides: TGTGCCAGCAGCTACGGACAGGGTCTTTTATCCGGGGAGCTGTTTTTT.

The rearrangement links TRBV28 to TRBJ1-3, with D unresolved. This CDR3 comprises 15 residues. V lost 6 bases to trimming and J lost 3 bases, with 15 bases between them. Germline CDR1 MDHEN, CDR2 SYDVKM. The CDR3 coding sequence is TGTGCCAGCAGCCCCGATGGAGGGAATGGAAACACCATATATTTT. It specifies CASSPDGGNGNTIYF.

The chain recombines TRBV6-5 with TRBJ2-7; D might be TRBD1 (6 bases). Per the germline V gene, CDR1 is MNHEY and CDR2 is SVGAGI. V was clipped by 10 bases and J by 2 bases, with 15 bases between them. This CDR3 contains 13 residues. CDR3 nucleotides: TGTGCCACTAAGGACAGAATAACCTACGAGCAGTACTTC. Translated: CATKDRITYEQYF.